One and the same sample provided the 17 T cell receptor beta chains below, sequenced in a study of blood T cell repertoires in COVID-19. Sequenced by immunoSEQ multiplex PCR; TCRdb stores in-frame clones only, minus some. In the table there are about 76,000 clones, approximately 84% of which are singletons. The sequenced material came from peripheral blood. The receptors derive from a man aged 60-69 years with COVID-19, enrolled during active disease.

V usage is TRBV9 and J usage is TRBJ2-6; perhaps TRBD1 as D (6 bases). Trimming stripped 0 bases from V and 2 bases from J, with 9 bases between. Germline V lookup: CDR1 SGDLS, CDR2 YYNGEE. This CDR3 region has 16 residues. Here the CDR3 reads CASSVDRVPGANVLTF. CDR3 bases: TGTGCCAGCAGCGTAGACAGGGTCCCTGGGGCCAACGTCCTGACTTTC.

The chain links TRBV12-3 or TRBV12-4 to TRBJ1-2, with TRBD1 identical over 7 bases. V was clipped by 6 bases and J by 8 bases; unmatched bases: 9. This CDR3 has 13 residues. CDR3 protein: CASSDGTVGGYTF. The DNA of the CDR3 is TGTGCCAGCAGCGATGGGACAGTTGGCGGCTACACCTTC.

This clone was seen just once. This rearrangement joins TRBV6-5 to TRBJ1-2, with 7 bases aligning to TRBD1. The J segment lost 8 bases and the V segment lost 6 bases, leaving 12 bases of the junction unmatched. From germline, CDR1 is MNHEY and CDR2 SVGAGI. The CDR3 totals 14 residues. CDR3 region: CASRLDRDTGGYTF. CDR3 sequence (DNA): TGTGCCAGCAGGCTTGACAGGGATACGGGGGGCTACACCTTC.

V usage is TRBV9 and J usage is TRBJ1-1; no clear D gene. Trimming removed 4 bases at V and 5 bases at J, with 12 bases between. Germline loops: CDR1 SGDLS, CDR2 YYNGEE. CDR3 length: 13 amino acids. CDR3 amino acids: CASSITTGTEAFF. The CDR3 coding sequence is TGTGCCAGCAGCATAACGACGGGAACTGAAGCTTTCTTT. The entire variable domain, with the rest obtained from reference TRBV9 and TRBJ1-1, is as follows: DSGVTQTPKHLITATGQRVTLRCSPRSGDLSVYWYQQSLDQGLQFLIQYYNGEERAKGNILERFSAQQFPDLHSELNLSSLELGDSALYFCASSITTGTEAFFGQGTRLTVV.

V and J are TRBV11-2 and TRBJ2-4; 10 bases map to TRBD2. V dropped 0 bases and J dropped 1; count of bases not matched to a gene: 12. This CDR3 has 20 amino acids. Germline CDR1 and CDR2: SGHAT and FQNNGV. This CDR3 reads CASSLDPPSGRPFAKNIQYF. DNA of the CDR3: TGTGCCAGCAGCTTAGATCCCCCTAGCGGGAGACCTTTCGCCAAAAACATTCAGTACTTC.

This clone was recorded a few times. The chain has TRBV28 and TRBJ2-7; maybe TRBD1 (6 bases). Germline V gene lookup returns CDR1 MDHEN and CDR2 SYDVKM. The V and J ends lost 7 bases and 2 bases respectively, with 15 bases between them. The CDR3 covers 14 residues. CDR3 sequence (DNA): TGTGCCAGCACCCTCTCCAGGGGAGCCTACGAGCAGTACTTC. This codes for CASTLSRGAYEQYF.

The rearrangement links TRBV25-1 to TRBJ1-4; unclear D gene. The CDR3 spans 16 residues. Germline CDR1 reads MGHDK; CDR2 reads SYGVNS. V lost 4 bases and J 0 bases, leaving 12 bases between the germline ends. In DNA form, the CDR3 reads TGTGCCAGCAGTGCACCCTCCGGGACAACTAATGAAAAACTGTTTTTT. It yields the protein CASSAPSGTTNEKLFF.

The chain couples TRBV3-1 (or the pseudogene TRBV3-2) to TRBJ1-2; possible D gene TRBD1, 6 bases. The V end lost 1 base, the J end lost 8 bases, and 11 bases lay between the germline ends. The CDR3 runs 13 residues. From germline, CDR1 is LGHDT and CDR2 YNNKEL (reference sequence). CDR3 coding DNA: TGTGCCAGCAGCCAAGGCTTAGGACAGGGCTACACCTTC. This encodes CASSQGLGQGYTF.

The V gene is TRBV28, the J gene TRBJ2-1; 10 bases line up with TRBD2. This CDR3 has 16 residues. The V and J ends lost 5 bases and 10 bases, in that order; junction bases with no gene match: 14. Germline assignment: CDR1 MDHEN and CDR2 SYDVKM. The CDR3 DNA reads TGTGCCAGCAGTACTCACAGGGTTCTACTAGCGGGAGAGCAGTTCTTC. It translates to CASSTHRVLLAGEQFF. The entire variable domain, with the rest obtained from reference TRBV28 and TRBJ2-1, is as follows: DVKVTQSSRYLVKRTGEKVFLECVQDMDHENMFWYRQDPGLGLRLIYFSYDVKMKEKGDIPEGYSVSREKKERFSLILESASTNQTSMYLCASSTHRVLLAGEQFFGPGTRLTVL.

The gene calls are TRBV2 and TRBJ2-2, with 7 bases that match TRBD1. Looked up from germline, CDR1 is SNHLY and CDR2 is FYNNEI. V lost 6 bases to trimming and J lost 1 base; unmatched junction nucleotides: 11. The CDR3 extends over 17 amino acids. Here the CDR3 DNA reads TGTGCCAGCAGCCACAGATTCCGGGACAGGAACACCGGGGAGCTGTTTTTT. This codes for CASSHRFRDRNTGELFF.

The V and J genes are TRBV3-1 (or the pseudogene TRBV3-2) and TRBJ1-5; D is possibly TRBD1 (5 bases). In germline, CDR1 is LGHDT, CDR2 YNNKEL (reference sequence). Deletions cut 1 base from V and 12 bases from J, with 13 bases between. This CDR3 has 13 residues. The CDR3: CASSQAGGVFQHF. CDR3 bases: TGTGCCAGCAGCCAAGCCGGGGGGGTCTTCCAGCATTTT.

This chain joins TRBV3-1 (or the pseudogene TRBV3-2) and TRBJ2-7; TRBD2 aligns across 9 bases. This CDR3 has 14 residues. The trim removed 4 bases at V and 6 bases at J, leaving 7 bases unmatched. In germline, CDR1 is LGHDT, CDR2 YNNKEL (reference sequence). The CDR3 protein is CASSPRVAGVEQYF. In DNA form, the CDR3 reads TGTGCCAGCAGCCCTCGGGTAGCGGGAGTCGAGCAGTACTTC.

The chain links TRBV3-1 (or the pseudogene TRBV3-2) to TRBJ1-6, with 7 bases aligning to TRBD1. The CDR3 consists of 15 residues. V dropped 5 bases and J dropped 7; count of bases not matched to a gene: 8. CDR1 is LGHDT, CDR2 YNNKEL, per germline (reference sequence). This CDR3 reads CASSAGTETNSPLHF. The CDR3 DNA follows: TGTGCCAGCAGCGCCGGGACAGAGACCAATTCACCCCTCCACTTT.

The chain joins TRBV5-1 to TRBJ2-5; tentatively, D is TRBD1 (5 bases). CDR3 length equals 13 residues. Germline V gene sequence: CDR1 SGHRS, CDR2 YFSETQ. Deletions cut 3 bases from V and 2 bases from J, with 8 bases between. CDR3 sequence reads: CASSSTVQETQYF. DNA of the CDR3: TGCGCCAGCAGCTCGACAGTACAAGAGACCCAGTACTTC.

In this sample, this clone turned up once. This rearrangement joins TRBV4-2 to TRBJ1-6; maybe TRBD1 (6 bases). Trimming took off 2 bases at V and 9 bases at J, with 17 bases between the two ends. The CDR3 has 16 residues. Germline V CDR1 and CDR2: LGHNA, YNFKEQ. This CDR3 reads CASSQPGRGIGSPLHF. As DNA, the CDR3 is TGTGCCAGCAGCCAACCGGGCAGGGGAATCGGTTCACCCCTCCACTTT.

This chain connects TRBV9 to TRBJ2-1, with TRBD2 matching 11 bases. This CDR3 has 15 residues. Germline trimming cut 4 bases from V and 4 bases from J; bases unmatched to any gene: 4. Germline CDR1 SGDLS, CDR2 YYNGEE. The CDR3 is CASSIRLAGYNEQFF. The CDR3 region has the DNA TGTGCCAGCAGCATACGACTAGCGGGGTACAATGAGCAGTTCTTC.

V and J are TRBV7-2 and TRBJ2-7, with D possibly being TRBD2 (7 bases). The V end lost 4 bases, the J end lost 5 bases, and 18 bases lay between the germline ends. This CDR3 is built from 15 residues. The V gene's germline CDR1 is SGHTA and CDR2 FQGNSA. In DNA, the CDR3 is TGTGCCAGCAGCTCAGAGGTCGGGGGGCACCACGAGCAGTACTTC. This encodes CASSSEVGGHHEQYF.